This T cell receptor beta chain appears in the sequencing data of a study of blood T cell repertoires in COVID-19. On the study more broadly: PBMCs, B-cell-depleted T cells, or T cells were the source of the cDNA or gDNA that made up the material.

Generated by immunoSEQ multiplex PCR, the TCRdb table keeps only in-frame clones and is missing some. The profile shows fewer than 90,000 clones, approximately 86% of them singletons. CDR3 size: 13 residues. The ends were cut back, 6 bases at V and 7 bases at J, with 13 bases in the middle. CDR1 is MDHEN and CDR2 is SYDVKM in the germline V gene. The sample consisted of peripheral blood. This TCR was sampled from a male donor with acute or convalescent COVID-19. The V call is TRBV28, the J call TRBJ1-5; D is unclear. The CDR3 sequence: CASRGREEQPQHF. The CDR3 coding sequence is TGTGCCAGCAGGGGGAGGGAGGAACAGCCCCAGCATTTT.